The 29 T cell receptor beta chains below come from one sample, sequenced in a study of cytomegalovirus exposure and HLA in healthy donors. Use of 60 Vbeta and 13 Jbeta primers characterized the PCR. Only in-frame clones appear in the TCRdb table, and some are missing; sequencing was by immunoSEQ multiplex PCR. The sample has about 160,000 clones; approximately 80% are singletons. The sequenced material came from PBMCs. These TCRs come from a young man in good health and CMV-seronegative.

As for this clone: One end of the junction is discordant with germline, which a read error may explain. V is TRBV11-2 and J is TRBJ2-3; 11 nucleotides align to TRBD2. The CDR3 covers 14 residues. Germline V gives CDR1 SGHAT, CDR2 FQNNGV. The CDR3 loop reads CASSLDVGVAGGLF. CDR3 DNA sequence: TGTGCCAGCAGCTTAGATGTAGGGGTAGCGGGAGGGCTTTTT. Combining the CDR3 with reference TRBV11-2 and TRBJ2-3 gives the whole variable domain EAGVAQSPRYKIIEKRQSVAFWCNPISGHATLYWYQQILGQGPKLLIQFQNNGVVDDSQLPKDRFSAERLKGVDSTLKIQPAKLEDSAVYLCASSLDVGVAGGLFGPGTRLTVL.

The chain recombines TRBV7-3 with TRBJ2-1; 7 bases are shared with TRBD2. The CDR3 totals 15 residues. Trimming took 1 base from V and 4 from J; bases not matched to a gene: 4. The germline gives CDR1 SGHTA, CDR2 FQGTGA. As DNA, the CDR3 is TGTGCCAGCAGCTTAATAAGCGGGGCTTACAATGAGCAGTTCTTC. Translation gives CASSLISGAYNEQFF.

V gene TRBV7-9 combines with J gene TRBJ1-1, with D maybe TRBD1 (6 bases). Looked up from germline, CDR1 is SEHNR and CDR2 is FQNEAQ (reference sequence). Trimming took 5 bases from V and 8 from J, leaving 12 bases between them. This CDR3 has 12 amino acids. CDR3 loop: CASSTQGSEAFF. For the CDR3, the DNA is TGTGCCAGCAGCACCCAGGGGTCCGAAGCTTTCTTT.

The CDR3 nucleotides read TGCGCCAGCAGCTTGGAAAGGTTCGGGGGCGAGCAGTACTTC. Its protein product is CASSLERFGGEQYF. The rearrangement links TRBV5-1 to TRBJ2-7; a possible D gene is TRBD2 (6 bases). This CDR3 is built from 14 residues. Germline V gives CDR1 SGHRS, CDR2 YFSETQ. Trimming shortened V by 0 bases and J by 6 bases, and 13 bases separated the two germline ends.

The CDR3: CASSYGPLGGGQPQHF. For the CDR3, the DNA is TGTGCCAGCAGCTATGGTCCATTAGGGGGGGGTCAGCCCCAGCATTTT. The chain links TRBV5-4 to TRBJ1-5, with D perhaps matching TRBD1 (6 bases). V was clipped by 3 bases and J by 6 bases, with 19 bases between them. CDR3 length: 16 residues. Per the germline V gene, CDR1 is SGHNT and CDR2 is YYREEE (reference sequence). The whole variable domain, remainder taken from reference TRBV5-4 and TRBJ1-5, is ETGVTQSPTHLIKTRGQQVTLRCSSQSGHNTVSWYQQALGQGPQFIFQYYREEENGRGNFPPRFSGLQFPNYSSELNVNALELDDSALYLCASSYGPLGGGQPQHFGDGTRLSIL.

This clone was detected once. This chain joins TRBV27 and TRBJ2-1; no clear D gene. Trimming removed 5 bases at V and 6 bases at J, with 14 bases between. Germline lookup yields CDR1 MNHEY and CDR2 SMNVEV (reference sequence). The CDR3 loop spans 14 amino acids. Here the CDR3 reads CASSPLEISNEQFF. CDR3 nucleotides: TGTGCCAGCAGTCCGTTGGAGATCAGCAATGAGCAGTTCTTC.

The CDR3 is CASSLEGPQHF. The DNA of the CDR3 is TGTGCCAGCAGTCTGGAGGGGCCCCAGCATTTT. The gene calls are TRBV6-6 and TRBJ1-5, with D hard to call. Germline loops: CDR1 MNHNY, CDR2 SVGAGI (reference sequence). The CDR3 runs 11 residues. V was pared by 5 bases and J by 9 bases, with 8 bases between.

This clone showed up just a few times. The chain joins TRBV5-1 to TRBJ2-2, with 15 bases lining up with TRBD2. The V gene's germline CDR1 is SGHRS and CDR2 YFSETQ. The CDR3 length is 17 residues. With V trimmed by 3 bases and J by 4 bases, 4 bases remained unmatched. In DNA form, the CDR3 reads TGCGCCAGCAGCTCAGGACTAGCGGGAGGGCGCACCGGGGAGCTGTTTTTT. Translated, it gives CASSSGLAGGRTGELFF.

This chain connects TRBV18 to TRBJ2-7, with unresolved D. CDR1 is KGHSH and CDR2 is LQKENI in the germline V gene. CDR3 size: 14 residues. The V end lost 3 bases, the J end lost 0 bases, and 9 bases lay between the germline ends. The chain's CDR3 is CASSPVQISYEQYF. In DNA form, the CDR3 reads TGTGCCAGCTCACCGGTACAGATCTCCTACGAGCAGTACTTC. Supplemented by reference TRBV18 and TRBJ2-7, the full variable domain reads NAGVMQNPRHLVRRRGQEARLRCSPMKGHSHVYWYRQLPEEGLKFMVYLQKENIIDESGMPKERFSAEFPKEGPSILRIQQVVRGDSAAYFCASSPVQISYEQYFGPGTRLTVT.

This clone was detected only a few times. The rearrangement links TRBV28 to TRBJ2-7; 7 nucleotides align to TRBD2. This CDR3 spans 12 amino acids. J lost 6 bases, V lost 8 bases, and 7 bases had no gene match. Germline V lookup: CDR1 MDHEN, CDR2 SYDVKM. The CDR3 coding sequence is TGTGCCAGCCAACTCCCGGGGGGCGAGCAGTACTTC. It specifies CASQLPGGEQYF.

The rearrangement links TRBV6-4 to TRBJ2-3; 8 positions match TRBD2. CDR3 size: 17 residues. CDR1 and CDR2 from the germline V gene are MRHNA and SNTAGT. The trim removed 3 bases at V and 2 bases at J, leaving 10 bases unmatched. CDR3 loop: CASSDRAGLGVTDTQYF. The CDR3 DNA is TGTGCCAGCAGTGATCGGGCGGGACTAGGAGTCACAGATACGCAGTATTTT.

The CDR3 loop reads CASSPNAGPNEKLFF. The CDR3 coding sequence is TGTGCCAGCAGCCCCAACGCGGGGCCAAATGAAAAACTGTTTTTT. The chain carries TRBV11-2 and TRBJ1-4, with TRBD1 as a possible D gene (5 bases). The V gene's germline CDR1 is SGHAT and CDR2 FQNNGV. The CDR3 consists of 15 residues. Trimming cost V 5 bases and J 5 bases, with 15 bases left between them.

This chain connects TRBV6-5 to TRBJ1-5; D perhaps matches TRBD1 (6 bases). This CDR3 comprises 15 residues. The germline V and J ends were trimmed by 0 bases and 6 bases, with 12 bases remaining between them. Germline lookup yields CDR1 MNHEY and CDR2 SVGAGI. DNA of the CDR3: TGTGCCAGCAGTTACTCCCGGGGACACAGTCAGCCCCAGCATTTT. It specifies CASSYSRGHSQPQHF.

The rearrangement uses TRBV9 and TRBJ1-2, with D maybe TRBD2 (7 bases). The DNA end favors TRBJ2-5, so the J call may be wrong. The germline V gene has CDR1 SGDLS and CDR2 YYNGEE. The CDR3 is 14 amino acids. The CDR3 sequence is CASSATSIGGGQYF. CDR3 coding DNA: TGTGCCAGCAGCGCAACATCAATAGGGGGGGGCCAGTACTTC.

This sequence joins TRBV19 and TRBJ2-7, with a tentative D call TRBD2 (6 bases). This CDR3 region has 13 residues. The V gene lost 8 bases and the J gene lost 2 bases, with 13 bases spanning the gap. Looked up from germline, CDR1 is LNHDA and CDR2 is SQIVND (reference sequence). This chain's CDR3 is CASSPGSAYEQYF. The CDR3 nucleotides read TGTGCCAGTTCCCCCGGGAGCGCCTACGAGCAGTACTTC.

CDR3 nucleotide sequence: TGTGCCAGTCAAGCCGCGGGAGGGCCGCCAGATACGCAGTATTTT. It translates to CASQAAGGPPDTQYF. This chain links TRBV6-5 with TRBJ2-3; TRBD2 agrees at 9 bases. With V trimmed by 9 bases and J by 4 bases, 11 bases remained unmatched. The CDR3 loop spans 15 amino acids. Germline assignment: CDR1 MNHEY and CDR2 SVGAGI.

This clone was counted only a few times. The chain carries TRBV27 and TRBJ1-5; D is perhaps TRBD1 (5 bases). V dropped 5 bases and J dropped 0 bases, with 11 bases sitting between them. This CDR3 contains 15 residues. Looked up from germline, CDR1 is MNHEY and CDR2 is SMNVEV (reference sequence). The CDR3 protein is CASSRRGVSNQPQHF. In nucleotides, the CDR3 is TGTGCCAGCAGTCGTCGGGGGGTTAGCAATCAGCCCCAGCATTTT.

DNA for the CDR3: TGTGCCACCAGCAGAGGACAGCTCTACGAGCAGTACTTC. The encoded protein is CATSRGQLYEQYF. J is TRBJ2-7 and V is TRBV15; D might be TRBD1 (5 bases). Germline CDR1 and CDR2: LNHNV and YYDKDF (reference sequence). This CDR3 contains 13 residues. V lost 1 base, J lost 3 bases, and 7 bases lay in between. The whole variable domain, filled in from reference TRBV15 and TRBJ2-7, reads DAMVIQNPRYQVTQFGKPVTLSCSQTLNHNVMYWYQQKSSQAPKLLFHYYDKDFNNEADTPDNFQSRRPNTSFCFLDIRSPGLGDTAMYLCATSRGQLYEQYFGPGTRLTVT.

J is TRBJ2-7 and V is TRBV7-2; TRBD2 aligns across 8 bases. V dropped 1 base and J dropped 3; count of bases not matched to a gene: 5. Germline values: CDR1 SGHTA, CDR2 FQGNSA. The CDR3 is 15 residues long. In DNA form, the CDR3 reads TGTGCCAGCAGCTTAGATAGCGGGGTGATCTACGAGCAGTACTTC. This encodes CASSLDSGVIYEQYF.

The V call is TRBV18, the J call TRBJ1-1; 7 positions agree with TRBD1. J gave up 1 base and V 6 bases, and 5 bases lay outside the gene matches. The CDR3 covers 14 residues. CDR1 KGHSH and CDR2 LQKENI come from the germline V gene. The chain's CDR3 is CASSPTGPNTEAFF. In DNA, the CDR3 is TGTGCCAGCTCCCCGACAGGGCCGAACACTGAAGCTTTCTTT.

The chain has TRBV10-1 and TRBJ1-4, with a weak D call TRBD1 (6 bases). CDR3 size: 13 residues. Trimming took off 7 bases at V and 5 bases at J, with 11 bases between the two ends. In germline, CDR1 is WNHNN, CDR2 SYGVQD (reference sequence). CDR3 sequence: CASTKQGNEKLFF. In DNA form, the CDR3 reads TGCGCCAGCACCAAACAGGGAAATGAAAAACTGTTTTTT.

The CDR3 bases are TGTGCCAGCAGCTTGTACGCAGGGGTCTTGGATACGCAGTATTTT. Translation gives CASSLYAGVLDTQYF. This chain uses TRBV5-4 with TRBJ2-3, with D perhaps matching TRBD1 (6 bases). V was pared by 1 base and J by 6 bases, with 15 bases between. The CDR3 totals 15 residues. Germline values: CDR1 SGHNT, CDR2 YYREEE (reference sequence).

The chain employs TRBV27 and TRBJ2-2; D may be TRBD2 (6 bases). V lost 6 bases and J lost 7, with 21 bases in between. The CDR3 consists of 16 residues. Germline-derived CDR1 and CDR2 are MNHEY and SMNVEV (reference sequence). The CDR3 region has the DNA TGTGCCAGCAGCTTCGGTGCTGGGGCTAGCGACGGGGAGCTGTTTTTT. It translates to CASSFGAGASDGELFF.

The rearrangement uses TRBV28 and TRBJ1-2, with D possibly being TRBD1 (5 bases). Germline V lookup: CDR1 MDHEN, CDR2 SYDVKM. This CDR3 comprises 13 residues. The V gene lost 3 bases and the J gene lost 8 bases, with 13 bases spanning the gap. CDR3 sequence (DNA): TGTGCCAGCAGTTTCTCAGGGTTGCAAGGCTACACCTTC. Its protein is CASSFSGLQGYTF.

This chain joins TRBV7-2 and TRBJ2-2; D perhaps matches TRBD2 (6 bases). The CDR3 runs 16 residues. V lost 3 bases, J lost 0 bases, and 11 bases lay in between. Germline CDR1 reads SGHTA; CDR2 reads FQGNSA. CDR3 amino acids: CASSLNGGANTGELFF. The CDR3, as DNA: TGTGCCAGCAGCTTGAACGGGGGAGCGAACACCGGGGAGCTGTTTTTT.

CDR3 bases: TGTGCCAGCAGCTTATTGCCGGAGAACTATGGCTACACCTTC. This encodes CASSLLPENYGYTF. V is TRBV11-2 and J is TRBJ1-2, with D uncertain. Germline CDR1 SGHAT, CDR2 FQNNGV. This CDR3 has 14 residues. V dropped 2 bases and J dropped 2 bases, with 9 bases sitting between them. The full variable domain, rest sourced from reference TRBV11-2 and TRBJ1-2, is EAGVAQSPRYKIIEKRQSVAFWCNPISGHATLYWYQQILGQGPKLLIQFQNNGVVDDSQLPKDRFSAERLKGVDSTLKIQPAKLEDSAVYLCASSLLPENYGYTFGSGTRLTVV.

Only a few counts were recorded for this clone. The CDR3 DNA follows: TGCGCCAGCAGCTTGGGGGCCCCGGTTAGAGGCTACACCTTC. It specifies CASSLGAPVRGYTF. The V gene is TRBV5-1, the J gene TRBJ1-2, with D uncertain. The CDR3 is 14 amino acids. V was clipped by 0 bases and J by 8 bases, with 14 bases between them. Germline V gives CDR1 SGHRS, CDR2 YFSETQ.

The chain has TRBV11-1 and TRBJ2-1; 7 bases fit TRBD1. V gave up 1 base and J gave up 6 bases; unmatched junction bases: 0. The CDR3 runs to 13 residues. Germline CDR1 reads SGHAT; CDR2 reads FQDESV (reference sequence). The CDR3 DNA sequence: TGTGCCAGCAGCTTAGGACAGGGCAATGAGCAGTTCTTC. Protein sequence: CASSLGQGNEQFF.

This clone has more than one count but fewer than ten. The chain uses TRBV27 and TRBJ2-7; D may be TRBD1 (5 bases). Trimming shortened V by 3 bases and J by 2 bases, and 11 bases separated the two germline ends. The germline CDR1 and CDR2 sequences are MNHEY and SMNVEV (reference sequence). CDR3 length equals 14 residues. The CDR3 loop is CASSFGALTYEQYF. The CDR3 nucleotides are TGTGCCAGCAGTTTTGGGGCCCTCACCTACGAGCAGTACTTC.